This TCR beta chain is drawn from a study of blood T cell repertoires in COVID-19. Profiling relied on immunoSEQ multiplex PCR, and the TCRdb table lists in-frame clones only, not all of them. The sample records tens of thousands of clones, around 81% being singletons. After removal of 4 bases from V and 3 bases from J, the junction contained 16 bases not matched to a gene. Per the germline V gene, CDR1 is SGHRS and CDR2 is YFSETQ. The CDR3 totals 18 residues. This sequence originates from a man aged 80 or over with COVID-19, enrolled during active disease. The genes are TRBV5-1 and TRBJ2-7; 10 bases are shared with TRBD1. Sequenced material: peripheral blood. The CDR3 bases are TGCGCCAGCAGCCTACTATTCGGGACAGGGGTTCAAGGCTACGAGCAGTACTTC. This gives the protein CASSLLFGTGVQGYEQYF.